The 12 T cell receptor beta chains presented below share a single source sample, sequenced in a study of shared clonotypes between healthy human individuals. It was CD45RO-negative cells, positively selected for CCR7, that made up naive CD8 cells, with terminally differentiated effector memory CD45RA+ cells excluded. TCRdb's copy holds only in-frame clones and misses some; the assay was immunoSEQ multiplex PCR. There are hundreds of thousands of clones in the sample; approximately 96% occur only once, and 0.11% lies in the top ten. The specimen sequenced was naive CD8+ T cells sorted from blood. The source of these receptors is a woman aged 30 to 39 in good health.

The genes are TRBV4-1 and TRBJ2-7, with unresolved D. The V end was cut by 0 bases, the J end by 5 bases, with 8 bases between. Germline V gives CDR1 MGHRA, CDR2 YSYEKL. This CDR3 has 13 amino acids. The chain's CDR3 is CASSQDPGHEQYF. CDR3 coding DNA: TGCGCCAGCAGCCAAGATCCGGGCCACGAGCAGTACTTC.

The chain employs TRBV6-5 and TRBJ2-7; D remains ambiguous. V lost 5 bases, J lost 7 bases, and 9 bases lay in between. The CDR3 runs to 11 residues. Germline V lookup: CDR1 MNHEY, CDR2 SVGAGI. In DNA, the CDR3 is TGTGCCAGCAGTAACGGGCGTGAGCAGTACTTC. Its translation is CASSNGREQYF.

The chain combines TRBV5-1 with TRBJ1-2, with D tentatively TRBD1 (6 bases). V dropped 4 bases and J dropped 6 bases, with 13 bases sitting between them. Germline V CDR1 and CDR2: SGHRS, YFSETQ. The CDR3 contains 13 residues. CDR3 coding DNA: TGCGCCAGCAGCAAGGGACAAGCAAATGGCTACACCTTC. Translation gives CASSKGQANGYTF.

The chain links TRBV7-6 to TRBJ2-5; D gene unclear. The CDR3 spans 13 residues. Germline CDR1 and CDR2: SGHVS and FNYEAQ. V was pared by 0 bases and J by 8 bases, with 10 bases between. CDR3: CASSLAVKGTQYF. The CDR3 DNA reads TGTGCCAGCAGCTTAGCGGTGAAAGGAACCCAGTACTTC.

The chain is built from TRBV27 and TRBJ2-7, with D perhaps TRBD1 or TRBD2 (5 bases each). Germline lookup yields CDR1 MNHEY and CDR2 SMNVEV (reference sequence). Trimming cost V 2 bases and J 5 bases, with 19 bases left between them. This CDR3 contains 16 residues. The CDR3 spells CASSLVASLGVHEQYF. The CDR3 nucleotides are TGTGCCAGCAGTTTAGTAGCTAGCTTGGGGGTCCACGAGCAGTACTTC.

This clone was found once. The CDR3 coding sequence is TGTGCCAGCAGCACGGGGGTAAGGACAGGGGGCAATTCCCAAGAGACCCAGTACTTC. This translates into CASSTGVRTGGNSQETQYF. This sequence joins TRBV7-2 and TRBJ2-5, with 11 positions matching TRBD1. Looked up from germline, CDR1 is SGHTA and CDR2 is FQGNSA. V gave up 5 bases and J gave up 1 base; unmatched junction bases: 15. The CDR3 runs 19 residues. Full variable domain (remainder filled in from reference TRBV7-2 and TRBJ2-5): GAGVSQSPSNKVTEKGKDVELRCDPISGHTALYWYRQSLGQGLEFLIYFQGNSAPDKSGLPSDRFSAERTGGSVSTLTIQRTQQEDSAVYLCASSTGVRTGGNSQETQYFGPGTRLLVL.

The J gene is TRBJ1-1, the V gene TRBV28, with a weak D call TRBD1 (6 bases). Germline V CDR1 and CDR2: MDHEN, SYDVKM. This CDR3 region has 16 residues. V dropped 2 bases and J dropped 1 base, with 14 bases sitting between them. The CDR3 region has the DNA TGTGCCAGCAGTTTAGCCCAGGGGTGGGGGAACACTGAAGCTTTCTTT. Protein product: CASSLAQGWGNTEAFF.

A single count supports this clone. The chain recombines TRBV19 with TRBJ2-5; TRBD2 aligns across 11 bases. The J call is in doubt because the DNA end fits TRBJ2-7 better. CDR1 is LNHDA, CDR2 SQIVND, per germline (reference sequence). The CDR3 contains 14 residues. The CDR3 protein is CASQPGTSGYEQYF. Here the CDR3 DNA reads TGTGCCAGCCAACCCGGGACTAGCGGCTACGAGCAGTACTTC.

V gene TRBV27 combines with J gene TRBJ2-1; 9 nucleotides match TRBD1. This CDR3 spans 14 amino acids. V was clipped by 10 bases and J by 3 bases; unmatched bases: 7. CDR1 MNHEY and CDR2 SMNVEV come from the germline V gene (reference sequence). DNA of the CDR3: TGTGCCACCGGAACAGGGGGCGGCTACAATGAGCAGTTCTTC. Its translation: CATGTGGGYNEQFF.

The genes are TRBV28 and TRBJ1-6; no clear D gene. CDR1 and CDR2 from the germline V gene are MDHEN and SYDVKM. The V and J ends lost 1 base and 10 bases respectively, with 8 bases between them. The CDR3 contains 13 residues. CDR3 loop: CASSLFPRSPLHF. The CDR3, as DNA: TGTGCCAGCAGTTTATTCCCGAGATCACCCCTCCACTTT.

The CDR3 here is CASSPGTSGRAGYEQYF. The CDR3, as DNA: TGTGCCAGCAGCCCCGGGACTAGCGGGAGGGCCGGGTACGAGCAGTACTTC. This chain connects TRBV28 to TRBJ2-5, with 16 bases fitting TRBD2. The J call is in doubt because the DNA end fits TRBJ2-7 better. Germline values: CDR1 MDHEN, CDR2 SYDVKM. The CDR3 length is 17 residues.

The chain joins TRBV6-4 to TRBJ2-7, with TRBD2 identical over 8 bases. J lost 5 bases, V lost 4 bases, and 4 bases had no gene match. Germline-derived CDR1 and CDR2 are MRHNA and SNTAGT. The CDR3 has 13 amino acids. This CDR3 reads CASSASGSHEQYF. The CDR3 DNA reads as TGTGCCAGCAGTGCGAGCGGGAGCCACGAGCAGTACTTC.